The entry that follows covers one TCR beta chain sequence. The antigen remains unidentified. This sample was included in a study of monozygotic twins with cystic fibrosis. Study summary: Roughly 3 micrograms of fragmented DNA underwent about 15 PCR cycles for library preparation. The study's findings and limits: Clonality was generally low (median around 0.009), higher in the most severe patients. Unrelated CF individuals shared fewer identical clonotypes than monozygotic CF twins. Co-twins had the most similar V usage for 13 of 16 pairs, J for 8.

The protocol was immunoSEQ multiplex PCR, while the TCRdb copy is restricted to in-frame clones and leaves out a portion. Here the sample spans 34,000 or so clones, more than 85% being singletons. V was pared by 2 bases and J by 5 bases, with 16 bases between. The CDR3 extends over 15 amino acids. In germline, CDR1 is SGHNT, CDR2 YYREEE (reference sequence). The V call is TRBV5-4, the J call TRBJ1-1, with D possibly TRBD1 on 5 matching bases. The receptor was derived from a girl aged 2-10 years with cystic fibrosis. The sample taken for sequencing was blood. As DNA, the CDR3 is TGTGCCAGCAGCTTAAGGGGCAGCCTCAGGACTGAAGCTTTCTTT. Protein product: CASSLRGSLRTEAFF.